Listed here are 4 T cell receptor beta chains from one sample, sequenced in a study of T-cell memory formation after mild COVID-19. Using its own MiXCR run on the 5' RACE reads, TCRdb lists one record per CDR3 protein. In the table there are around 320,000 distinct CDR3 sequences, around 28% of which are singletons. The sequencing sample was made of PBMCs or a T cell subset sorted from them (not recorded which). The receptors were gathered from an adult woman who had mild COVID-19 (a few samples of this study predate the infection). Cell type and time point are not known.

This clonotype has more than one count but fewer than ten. The CDR3 here is CASAFGLDRGFETQYF. Written as DNA, the CDR3 is TGTGCCAGCGCCTTCGGTCTCGACAGGGGGTTTGAGACCCAGTACTTC. This rearrangement joins TRBV18 to TRBJ2-5, with TRBD1 matching 9 bases. The V and J ends lost 8 bases and 5 bases, in that order; junction bases with no gene match: 15. The CDR3 extends over 16 amino acids. Germline V CDR1 and CDR2: KGHSH, LQKENI.

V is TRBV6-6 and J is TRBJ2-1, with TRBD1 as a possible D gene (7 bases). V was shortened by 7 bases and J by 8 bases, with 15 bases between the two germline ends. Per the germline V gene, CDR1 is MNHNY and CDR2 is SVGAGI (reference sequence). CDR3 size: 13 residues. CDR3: CASKGQPSDEQFF. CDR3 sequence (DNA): TGTGCCAGCAAGGGACAGCCTAGCGATGAGCAGTTCTTC.

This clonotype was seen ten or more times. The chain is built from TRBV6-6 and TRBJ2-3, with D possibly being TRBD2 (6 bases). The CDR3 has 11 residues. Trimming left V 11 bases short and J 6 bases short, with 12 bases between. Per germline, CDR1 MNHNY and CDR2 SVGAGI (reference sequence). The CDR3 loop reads CAGGSSDTQYF. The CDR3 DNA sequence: TGTGCCGGGGGGAGTTCCGATACGCAGTATTTT.

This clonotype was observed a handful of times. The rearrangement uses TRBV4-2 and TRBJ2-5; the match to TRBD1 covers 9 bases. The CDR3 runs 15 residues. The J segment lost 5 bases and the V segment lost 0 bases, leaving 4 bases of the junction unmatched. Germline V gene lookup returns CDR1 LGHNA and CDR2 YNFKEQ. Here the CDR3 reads CASSQDRDRVETQYF. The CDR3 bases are TGTGCCAGCAGCCAAGATCGGGACAGGGTGGAGACCCAGTACTTC.